Listed below are T cell receptor beta chains from one sample, sequenced in a study of blood T cell repertoires in COVID-19. Assay: immunoSEQ multiplex PCR; the TCRdb copy retains only in-frame clones and omits some. The sample records about 130,000 clones, about 86% being singletons. Sequenced: peripheral blood. These receptors were taken from a woman between 45 and 65 years old who had recovered from COVID-19. The conserved cysteine and the conserved F or W are not part of the CDR3 here. The order of the fields is CDR3 protein, clone size, V gene, J gene. The size of a clone is reported for some rows only, either as once, few or many, or as a class for expanded clones.

ASSQVAIRNTEAF	NA	TRBV14	TRBJ1-1
ASSLTTGFSGNTIY	NA	TRBV11-2	TRBJ1-3
ASSSRDRGLTLEQY	NA	TRBV7-9	TRBJ2-7
SVGTGDYGYT	once	TRBV29-1	TRBJ1-2
ASSPPGLARETQY	NA	TRBV11-1	TRBJ2-5
GLPRGGGQF	NA	TRBV20-1	TRBJ2-1
ASSFGLGPYEQY	NA	TRBV7-2	TRBJ2-7
ASSSRFAEAF	NA	TRBV12-3/TRBV12-4	TRBJ1-1
ASTARGAGYT	NA	TRBV6-5	TRBJ1-2
ASSSASGRQETQY	NA	TRBV5-1	TRBJ2-5
ASSYALRAGGREQY	NA	TRBV6-6	TRBJ2-7
ASSTRDYGYT	NA	TRBV13	TRBJ1-2
SVEDRTGGIYGYT	few	TRBV29-1	TRBJ1-2
ASSSTGDEAF	NA	TRBV3-1/TRBV3-2	TRBJ1-1
ASSVSSSGRDYEQY	NA	TRBV27	TRBJ2-7
ASSQSGTPQETQY	NA	TRBV4-1	TRBJ2-5
ATSDYSTAF	NA	TRBV24-1	TRBJ1-1
ASSSGVDDTQY	NA	TRBV5-5	TRBJ2-3